The clone carrying this T cell receptor beta chain was seen a single time. The data were taken from a study of blood T cell repertoires in COVID-19. Across the whole study: The United States, Italy and Spain provided the acute and convalescent COVID-19 samples.

Measured with immunoSEQ multiplex PCR; TCRdb has only the in-frame clones, and not every one. The sample lists about 30,000 clones; around 85% were seen once. The sequenced material came from peripheral blood. The clonotype comes from a man between 65 and 79 years old with COVID-19, enrolled during active disease.

CDR3 amino acids: CASSTRRQGLGRPYEQYF. The CDR3 DNA reads as TGTGCCAGCAGCACTCGCAGGCAGGGGCTGGGAAGACCCTACGAGCAGTACTTC. The chain carries TRBV7-8 and TRBJ2-7; a weak D match, TRBD1 (6 bases). The V gene's germline CDR1 is SGHVS and CDR2 FQNEAQ. CDR3 length equals 18 residues. V dropped 5 bases and J dropped 2 bases, with 25 bases sitting between them.